This T cell receptor (beta chain) was profiled in a study of T cells in Graves' hyperthyroidism and ophthalmopathy. This clonotype has at least ten counts. CDR1 and CDR2 from the germline V gene are MNHNS and SASEGT. V lost 7 bases, J lost 6 bases, and 14 bases lay in between. This CDR3 spans 13 amino acids. What was amplified from RNA transcripts were TCR beta CDR3 regions. The HTBI primer set served for first-round RT-PCR of the TCR CDR3. TCRdb re-called the multiplex PCR reads through MiXCR, storing one row per CDR3 protein. The repertoire consists of about 420,000 distinct CDR3 sequences, with 15% to 17% occurring once and the leading ten covering 7.7%. Cells are PBMCs isolated from roughly 10 ml of fresh blood.

The sequence was collected from a woman aged 18-29 years with Graves' hyperthyroidism. The sample consisted of blood. J is TRBJ2-3 and V is TRBV6-1, with D perhaps TRBD1 or TRBD2 (6 bases each). CDR3 residues: CASNGLGGDTQYF. The CDR3 DNA is TGTGCCAGCAACGGACTGGGGGGCGATACGCAGTATTTT.